The clone carrying this T cell receptor (beta chain) occurred many times. TCRdb fed the PCR reads into MiXCR, producing one record per CDR3 protein. The sample holds 3,500 to 4,500 distinct CDR3 sequences, 11% to 15% seen once. The CDR3 is made up of 16 amino acids. Germline CDR1 reads MNHNS; CDR2 reads SASEGT. Trimming cost V 6 bases and J 5 bases, with 22 bases left between them. The sample is drawn from a study of tumor-infiltrating lymphocytes in oesophageal squamous cell carcinoma. V and J are TRBV6-1 and TRBJ1-1; the D gene is possibly TRBD1 (6 bases). The receptor was derived from a male donor with esophageal squamous cell carcinoma. The sample taken for sequencing was esophageal tumor tissue. The CDR3 coding sequence is TGTGCCAGCAGCCCCGTTCTGGGGGCGCAGAGGACTGAAGCTTTCTTT. Residues: CASSPVLGAQRTEAFF.